This TCR beta chain stems from a study of shared clonotypes between healthy human individuals. General study results and limits: Across subsets, estimated richness was generally greater for naive than for memory populations.

Germline V lookup: CDR1 SGHRS, CDR2 YFSETQ. Trimming stripped 0 bases from V and 6 bases from J, with 12 bases between. This CDR3 comprises 14 residues. Sequenced by immunoSEQ multiplex PCR; TCRdb stores in-frame clones only, minus some. The table has about 680,000 clones, about two thirds seen once. About this clone itself: Its antigen is not identified.

Material: memory CD4+ T cells sorted from blood. Subset of the sample: CD45RA-negative fraction. The J gene is TRBJ1-1, the V gene TRBV5-1; D call uncertain. The source is a young woman in good health. CDR3 sequence reads: CASSLVLDSSEAFF. The CDR3 region has the DNA TGCGCCAGCAGCTTGGTCTTGGATTCCTCTGAAGCTTTCTTT.